This T cell receptor beta chain is from a study of beta chain features in type 1 diabetes listed by TCRdb under 2018. Background for the entire study: Patients and healthy donors did not differ in mean age, gender distribution, total cell number or subset yield. Whereas all 30 or so donors provided naive and central memory subsets, regulatory and stem cell-like memory subsets were isolated from just 8 patients and roughly 8 healthy donors. In the study, TCRB repertoires of sorted circulating CD4+ T cell subsets from recently diagnosed type 1 diabetes patients were compared with those of matched healthy donors. A total of around 110,000,000 sorted cells were examined across all samples, and RNA yield correlated strongly with the number of cells per subset. The full study reports these points: A moderate but significant shortening of TCRB CDR3 length was observed in type 1 diabetes patients in all four CD4+ subsets. Because cDNA was sequenced instead of genomic DNA, activated cells with high expression could be over-represented, although the groups did not differ in activation or CD3 levels. At VDJ recombination sites, patients with type 1 diabetes made fewer insertions and deleted more nucleotides, a pattern implying thymic rearrangement abnormalities. PCR may preferentially amplify shorter templates, but because patient and control samples were amplified and corrected together, any resulting skew would affect both groups equally. Because small numbers of individuals were included in the HLA sub-analyses, any influence of HLA type on TCRB rearrangement was left unresolved. The naive, central memory and regulatory TCRB repertoires appeared to resemble one another more closely among patients than among healthy donors.

The sample holds a few counts of this clone. The clone's antigen remains unknown. Base qualities are not at hand, and no much larger clone is one base apart. A single peripheral blood draw of 90 to 150 mL on average was collected from each donor into heparinised tubes. A BD FACSAria II was used to sort naive, central memory, regulatory and stem cell-like memory CD4+ T cells with a panel that included CD45RO, CCR7, CD25, CD127, CD95 and CD27. A purity above 95% was achieved for all sorted populations. Right away, PBMCs were isolated by Lymphoprep density gradient centrifugation and were stained directly, with no culture step. So that batch effects would be minimized, each experiment stained and sorted samples in pairs, pairing one healthy donor with one patient. The germline V gene (reference sequence) provides CDR1 LNHDA and CDR2 SQIVND. Including the terminal cysteine and phenylalanine, the CDR3 comprises 12 residues. Here the CDR3 DNA is all that survives: 36 bases in frame from base 1. V lost 3 bases and J lost 5 bases; the stretch between them is 5 bases long.

The entire amount of isolated RNA was reverse transcribed using the High Capacity cDNA Reverse Transcription Kit, so the sequenced TCRB transcripts were expressed ones. Deep immunoSEQ sequencing was applied to naive, central memory and regulatory T cell samples, giving an average of about 3.7 million total reads per sample. Sorted cells were lysed in RLT buffer, and RNA was extracted using DNase-treated RNeasy Micro or Mini kits according to cell number. To prevent cross-contamination, every cell subset was processed on its own, while patient and healthy donor samples were processed together. TCRB sequences were amplified from cDNA with the immunoSEQ multiplex PCR, producing 87-bp fragments spanning the CDR3 region. Sequencing of the amplicons was performed on the Illumina HiSeq platform. The authors' pipeline ran thus. PCR bias was computationally corrected using synthetic template baselines, reads within Hamming distance 2 were collapsed, and singletons that could not be merged were discarded. Reads were aligned to IMGT to assign V, D and J genes, CDR3 length, and insertions or deletions at six rearrangement sites. Within each subset, clonotype counts were normalized to sorted cell number, after which true diversity and Gini coefficients were computed with the tcR R package. The overlap coefficient, calculated on TCRB nucleotide sequences, was used to measure repertoire sharing. Imported from immuneACCESS, the table was reduced by TCRdb to in-frame sequences with V and J called. These copies leave out some clones; in studies compared against another copy, an unresolved V gene accounts for under half, and the cause of the remainder is not known. V, J and clone size were drawn from that table, and D and trimming were deduced from the DNA. This sample comprises around 180,000 clones, approximately 7.8% of them detected only once. The ten largest clones capture approximately 1% of the sample.

This chain is built from TRBV19 and TRBJ2-1; D gene: possibly TRBD2, on 5 matching bases. The TCR comes from a middle-aged woman with type 1 diabetes. The sequenced sample consisted of central memory CD4+ T cells from blood. The CDR3 in this case is CASSMRDNEQFF. Here is the DNA: TGTGCCAGTAGTATGCGGGACAATGAGCAGTTCTTC.